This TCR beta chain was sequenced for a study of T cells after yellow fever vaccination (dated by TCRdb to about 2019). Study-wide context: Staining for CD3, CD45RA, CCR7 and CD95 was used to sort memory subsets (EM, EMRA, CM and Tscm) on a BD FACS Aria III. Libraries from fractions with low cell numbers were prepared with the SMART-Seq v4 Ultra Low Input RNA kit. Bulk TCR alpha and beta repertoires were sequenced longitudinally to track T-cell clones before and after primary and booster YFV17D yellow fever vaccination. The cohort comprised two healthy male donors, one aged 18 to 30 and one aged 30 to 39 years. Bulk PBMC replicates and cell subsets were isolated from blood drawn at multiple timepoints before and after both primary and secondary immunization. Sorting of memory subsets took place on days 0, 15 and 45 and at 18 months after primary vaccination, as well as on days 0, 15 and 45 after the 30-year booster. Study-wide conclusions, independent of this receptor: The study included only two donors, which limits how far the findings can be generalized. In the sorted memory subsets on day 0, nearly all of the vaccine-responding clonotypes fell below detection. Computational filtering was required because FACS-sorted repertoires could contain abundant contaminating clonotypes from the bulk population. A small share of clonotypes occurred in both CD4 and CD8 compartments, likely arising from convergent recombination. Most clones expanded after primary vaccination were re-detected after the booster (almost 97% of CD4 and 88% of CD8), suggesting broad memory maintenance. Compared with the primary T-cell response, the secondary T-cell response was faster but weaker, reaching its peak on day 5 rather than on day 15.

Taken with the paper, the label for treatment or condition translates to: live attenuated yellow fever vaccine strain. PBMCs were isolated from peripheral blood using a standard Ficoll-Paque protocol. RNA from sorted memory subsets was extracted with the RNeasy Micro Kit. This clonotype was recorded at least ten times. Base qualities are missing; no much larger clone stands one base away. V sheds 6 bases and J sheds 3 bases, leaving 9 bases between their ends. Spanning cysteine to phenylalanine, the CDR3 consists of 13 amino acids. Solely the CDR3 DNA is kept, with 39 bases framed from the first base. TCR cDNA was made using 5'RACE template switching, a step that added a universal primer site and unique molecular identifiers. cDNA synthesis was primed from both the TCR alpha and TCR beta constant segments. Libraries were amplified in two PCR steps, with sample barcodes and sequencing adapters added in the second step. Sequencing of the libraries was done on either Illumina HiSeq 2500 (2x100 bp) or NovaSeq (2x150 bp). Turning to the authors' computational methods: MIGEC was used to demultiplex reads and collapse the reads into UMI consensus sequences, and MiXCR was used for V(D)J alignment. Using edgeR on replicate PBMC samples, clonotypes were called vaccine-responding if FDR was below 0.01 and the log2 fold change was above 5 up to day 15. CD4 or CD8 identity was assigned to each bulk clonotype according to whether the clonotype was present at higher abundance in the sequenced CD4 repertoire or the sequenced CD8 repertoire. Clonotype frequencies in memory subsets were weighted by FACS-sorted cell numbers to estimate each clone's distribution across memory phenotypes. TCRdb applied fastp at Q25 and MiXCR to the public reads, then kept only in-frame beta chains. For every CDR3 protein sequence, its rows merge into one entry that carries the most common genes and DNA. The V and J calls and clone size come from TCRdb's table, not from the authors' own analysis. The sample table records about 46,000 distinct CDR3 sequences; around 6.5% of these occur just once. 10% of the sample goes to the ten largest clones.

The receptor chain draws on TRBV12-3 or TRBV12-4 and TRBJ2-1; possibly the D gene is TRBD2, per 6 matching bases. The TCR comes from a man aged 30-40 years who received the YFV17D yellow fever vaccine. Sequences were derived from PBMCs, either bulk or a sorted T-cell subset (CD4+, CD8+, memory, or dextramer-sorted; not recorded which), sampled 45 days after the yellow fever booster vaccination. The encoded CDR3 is CASRGLFYNEQFF. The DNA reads TGTGCCAGCAGAGGACTATTCTACAATGAGCAGTTCTTC.